One sample yielded the 2 T cell receptor beta chains listed below, sequenced in a study of T-cell memory formation after mild COVID-19. TCRdb passed the 5' RACE reads through MiXCR, listing each CDR3 protein once. This sample yields 65,000 to 90,000 distinct CDR3 sequences, of which about 14% are seen a single time; roughly a third belongs to the top ten. The sample was PBMCs or a T cell subset sorted from them (not recorded which). All receptors derive from an adult woman who had mild COVID-19 (a few samples of this study predate the infection). Cell type and time point are not known.

V gene TRBV19 combines with J gene TRBJ2-3, with 9 positions matching TRBD2. Germline V gene data show CDR1 as LNHDA and CDR2 as SQIVND (reference sequence). This CDR3 contains 15 residues. With 4 bases clipped from V and 1 base from J, the junction kept 3 bases outside the gene matches. The CDR3 here is CASSTRTSGTDTQYF. As DNA, the CDR3 is TGTGCCAGTAGTACCCGGACTAGCGGCACAGATACGCAGTATTTT.

This clonotype was picked up a small number of times. This CDR3 reads CASGLTDTQYF. The CDR3 region has the DNA TGTGCCAGCGGCCTCACAGATACGCAGTATTTT. This chain joins TRBV9 and TRBJ2-3; D ambiguous. The V gene lost 7 bases and the J gene lost 2 bases, with 5 bases spanning the gap. The germline CDR1 and CDR2 sequences are SGDLS and YYNGEE. This CDR3 is 11 amino acids long.